This T cell receptor (beta chain) originates from a study of T cells in localized non-small cell lung cancer. Findings and limits, study-wide: Uninvolved adjacent lung showed peak T cell clonality, exceeding tumor.

J was trimmed by 4 bases and V by 3 bases; bases with no gene match: 1. The CDR3 contains 13 residues. Germline V gives CDR1 SGDLS, CDR2 YYNGEE. For this clone: As yet, its antigen is unknown.

The repertoire was sequenced with immunoSEQ multiplex PCR; TCRdb's copy has only in-frame clones and lacks some. The data show some 52,000 clones, with roughly 80% seen just once and 3.5% to 5.5% held by the top ten. The sequencing here drew on PBMCs, taken before any cancer treatment. This sequence joins TRBV9 and TRBJ1-2; 9 bases align to TRBD1. This TCR was sampled from a woman aged 40-69 years with stage II lung adenocarcinoma. In nucleotides, the CDR3 is TGTGCCAGCAGCGAACAGGGGGCCTATGGCTACACCTTC. Its translation: CASSEQGAYGYTF.